What follows describes a single T cell receptor beta chain. The data originate from a study of control samples from healthy donors and cancer patients. TCRdb's copy holds only in-frame clones and misses some; the assay was immunoSEQ multiplex PCR. The data hold about 59,000 clones, with about 92% observed a single time. There are 15 residues in the CDR3. V was cut by 5 bases and J by 0 bases, with 11 bases left in between. Germline CDR1 reads LNHDA; CDR2 reads SQIVND (reference sequence). The clonotype comes from a man aged 35 to 55 with colorectal cancer. The source material was PBMCs. The chain has TRBV19 and TRBJ2-1; weak D call: TRBD1 (5 bases). CDR3 DNA sequence: TGTGCCAGTAGTTCCCAGGGTAGCTCCTACAATGAGCAGTTCTTC. This codes for CASSSQGSSYNEQFF.